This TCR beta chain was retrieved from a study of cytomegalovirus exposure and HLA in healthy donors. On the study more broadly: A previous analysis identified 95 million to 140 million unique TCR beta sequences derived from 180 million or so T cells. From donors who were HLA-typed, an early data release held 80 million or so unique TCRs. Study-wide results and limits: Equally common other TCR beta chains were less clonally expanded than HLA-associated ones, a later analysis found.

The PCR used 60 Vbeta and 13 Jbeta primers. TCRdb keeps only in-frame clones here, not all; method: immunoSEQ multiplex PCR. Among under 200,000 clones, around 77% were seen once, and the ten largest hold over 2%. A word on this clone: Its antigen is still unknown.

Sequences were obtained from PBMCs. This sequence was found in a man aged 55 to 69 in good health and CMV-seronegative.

Written as DNA, the CDR3 is TGTGCCAGCAGCTTAGCGGGCGGGGGTATCAATGAGCAGTTCTTC. It translates to CASSLAGGGINEQFF. The chain has TRBV7-9 and TRBJ2-1, with TRBD2 matching 7 bases. Germline CDR1 is SEHNR and CDR2 is FQNEAQ (reference sequence). Germline trimming cut 0 bases from V and 6 bases from J; bases unmatched to any gene: 5. CDR3 size: 15 residues. The whole variable domain, remainder taken from reference TRBV7-9 and TRBJ2-1, is DTGVSQNPRHKITKRGQNVTFRCDPISEHNRLYWYRQTLGQGPEFLTYFQNEAQLEKSRLLSDRFSAERPKGSFSTLEIQRTEQGDSAMYLCASSLAGGGINEQFFGPGTRLTVL.